Following are 2 T cell receptor beta chains from one sample sequenced in a study of blood T cell repertoires in COVID-19. Sequenced by immunoSEQ multiplex PCR; TCRdb stores in-frame clones only, minus some. Counted here are 95,000 to 110,000 clones, roughly 90% occurring once; the ten biggest clones make up 5% to 7.5%. The sequencing sample was made of peripheral blood. Receptors were obtained from a human donor in a cohort sampled during active COVID-19.

This sequence joins TRBV4-2 and TRBJ2-7, with 9 bases identical to TRBD2. This CDR3 has 15 amino acids. V trimming: 4 bases; J trimming: 0 bases; junction bases outside the gene matches: 4. CDR1 and CDR2 (germline): LGHNA, YNFKEQ. The CDR3 is CASSLRLAASYEQYF. The DNA of the CDR3 is TGTGCCAGCAGCCTCAGACTAGCGGCCTCCTACGAGCAGTACTTC.

V gene TRBV4-2 combines with J gene TRBJ1-3; possible D gene TRBD1, 5 bases. Germline values: CDR1 LGHNA, CDR2 YNFKEQ. V was trimmed by 3 bases and J by 0 bases, leaving 18 bases between them. CDR3 size: 18 residues. The CDR3 region is CASSQESGLTASGNTIYF. In DNA form, the CDR3 reads TGTGCCAGCAGCCAGGAATCGGGACTCACCGCCTCTGGAAACACCATATATTTT.